Given below is one T cell receptor beta chain in context. Which antigen it targets is not known. No much larger clone is present one base from it, and per-base qualities are unavailable. CDR3 length: 14 amino acids, cysteine to phenylalanine. Only the CDR3 region is kept as DNA, spanning 42 bases read in frame from base 1. Trimming accounts for 0 bases at V and 9 bases at J, while the number of junction bases matched to no gene is 6. From the germline V gene (reference sequence), CDR1 is GTSNPN and CDR2 is SVGIG. This entry is derived from a study of CD8 T cells in Susac syndrome (dated by TCRdb to between 2018 and 2021). About the full investigation: Repertoire sequencing was used to test whether CD8+ T cell activation and differentiation in Susac syndrome was antigen driven. The investigation overall reported the following: The study acknowledged that relatively few individuals were included in the TCR sequencing and HLA analysis.

Peripheral blood CD8+ and CD4+ T cells from healthy donors, Susac syndrome patients and multiple sclerosis patients were profiled by high-throughput TCR beta sequencing. The multiple sclerosis controls were treatment-naive patients whose relapsing-remitting disease, either stable or active, fulfilled the revised McDonald criteria. Bulk CD8+ and CD4+ T cells were purified by magnetic negative isolation, whereas CD8+ TEMRA cells were enriched by FACS. Blood was collected in EDTA tubes and processed within 24 hours, with PBMCs isolated through density gradient centrifugation. PBMCs intended for TCR sequencing were cryopreserved in liquid nitrogen and thawed later in a water bath at 37 degrees C. The sorted or isolated CD4+, CD8+ and CD8+ TEMRA cells had a purity of 90% or higher. RNA was extracted with the RNeasy kit and roughly 0.5 to 1 ug was reverse transcribed using random hexamers. The immunoSEQ multiplex PCR assay, which covers 54 Vbeta and 13 Jbeta segments, was used to amplify TCR beta CDR3 regions. Bias from PCR amplification was corrected by using a synthetic template baseline for primer optimization and for computational correction. As for how the authors treated the data: Only productive sequences were kept, with reads annotated to V, D and J genes according to IMGT and analyzed in immunoSEQ Analyzer. Clonality was computed as one minus Shannon entropy normalized by log2 of the number of productive unique sequences. For each patient and control, public and private clones were evaluated within the 100 most prevalent clones. Clones were defined as Susac-specific when absent from the healthy and MS cohorts, from roughly 1,100 published viral clones and from other ImmuneACCESS disease sequences. TCRdb reworked the public reads: Q25 trimming with fastp, MiXCR clone assembly, productive beta chains retained. Each entry is one CDR3 protein sequence, shown with its most common DNA and genes. In this record, the V and J calls reflect TCRdb's handling and not the investigators' own analysis. This sample gives 180,000 or so distinct CDR3 sequences in total; nearly 95% of them show up just once. The ten largest make up 0.093% of the sample.

The TCR originated in a human donor with multiple sclerosis. This chain joins TRBV30 to TRBJ2-1; 9 bases in the junction line up with TRBD2. The sequencing input was CD4+ T cells from PBMCs. The nucleotides read TGTGCCTGGAGTGTCAAGCGGGAGGCCGGTGAGCAGTTCTTC. It encodes CAWSVKREAGEQFF.